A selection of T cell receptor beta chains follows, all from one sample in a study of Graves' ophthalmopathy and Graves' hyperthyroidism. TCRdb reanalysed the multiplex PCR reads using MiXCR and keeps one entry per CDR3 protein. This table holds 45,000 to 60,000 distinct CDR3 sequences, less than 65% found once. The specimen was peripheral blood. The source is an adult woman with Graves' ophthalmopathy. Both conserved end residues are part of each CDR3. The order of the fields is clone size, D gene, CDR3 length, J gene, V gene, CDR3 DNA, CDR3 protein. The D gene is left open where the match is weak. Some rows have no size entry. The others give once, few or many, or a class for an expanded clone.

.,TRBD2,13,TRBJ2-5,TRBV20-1,TGCAGTGCTAGGCCCAGCGGGAGAGAGACCCAGTACTTC,CSARPSGRETQYF
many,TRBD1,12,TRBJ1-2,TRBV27,TGTGCCAGCAGTGACAGGGTGCATGGCTACACCTTC,CASSDRVHGYTF
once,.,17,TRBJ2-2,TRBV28,TGTGCCAGCAGTAGGATTCTACCGGGACAGTACACCGGGGGGCTGTTTTTT,CASSRILPGQYTGGLFF
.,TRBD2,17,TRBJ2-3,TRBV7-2,TGTGCCAGCAGCAAGAAAACCGGGACTAGCGGTTCAGATACGCAGTATTTT,CASSKKTGTSGSDTQYF
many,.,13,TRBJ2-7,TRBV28,TGTGCCAGCAGACGAAGGGAGGTCTACGAGCAGTACTTC,CASRRREVYEQYF
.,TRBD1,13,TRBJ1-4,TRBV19,TGTGCCTGTAGTAAACAGGGGGTTGAAAAGCTGTTTTTT,CACSKQGVEKLFF
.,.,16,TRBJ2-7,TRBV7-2,TGTGCCAGCAGCTTAGAAGGTTTCACAGTAGGACACGAGCAGTACTTC,CASSLEGFTVGHEQYF
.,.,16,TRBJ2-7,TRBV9,TGTGCCAGCAGCGTAGCTGGCGACAAAGGTTTGAAAGAGCAGTACTTC,CASSVAGDKGLKEQYF
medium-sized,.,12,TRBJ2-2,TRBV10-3,TGTGCCATCAGGGCAGGGACCGGGGAGCTGTTTTTT,CAIRAGTGELFF
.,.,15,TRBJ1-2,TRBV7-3,TGTGCCAGCAGCCAAAACATAGGGGGAAACTATGGCTACACCTTC,CASSQNIGGNYGYTF
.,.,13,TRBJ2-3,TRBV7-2,TGTGCCAGCAGCTTAGATCGCGGGCCTGAGCAGTATTTT,CASSLDRGPEQYF
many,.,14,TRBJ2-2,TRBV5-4,TGTGCCAGCAGCTTGGTACAAAACACCGGGGAGCTGTTTTTT,CASSLVQNTGELFF
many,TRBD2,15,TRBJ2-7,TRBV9,TGTGCCAGCAGCGTAGGCGGGAGGTTCAACTACGAGCAGTACTTC,CASSVGGRFNYEQYF
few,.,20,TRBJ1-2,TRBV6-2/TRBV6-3,TGTGCCAGCAGTTACGAGGGGGTTGTACAGGTCACAGGGAGGCACTATGGCTACACCTTC,CASSYEGVVQVTGRHYGYTF
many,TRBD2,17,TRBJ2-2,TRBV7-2,TGTGCCAGCAGCTTAGCTACAGCGGGAGTGGGGTCCGGGGAGCTGTTTTTT,CASSLATAGVGSGELFF
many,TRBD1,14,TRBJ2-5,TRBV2,TGTGCCAGCAGTAAGGACAGGGGGACCGAGACCCAGTACTTC,CASSKDRGTETQYF
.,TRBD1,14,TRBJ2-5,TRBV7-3,TGTGCCAGCAGTTACAGGGGCACCGGGGAGACCCAGTACTTC,CASSYRGTGETQYF
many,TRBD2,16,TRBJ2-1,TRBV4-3,TGCGCCAGCAGCCAAGATAGCGGGGGCTCCTACAATGAGCAGTTCTTC,CASSQDSGGSYNEQFF
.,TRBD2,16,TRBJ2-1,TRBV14,TGTGCCAGCAGCCATCGTACTAGCGGGACGGGCAATGAGCAGTTCTTC,CASSHRTSGTGNEQFF
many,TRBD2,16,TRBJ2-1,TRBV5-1,TGCGCCAGCAGCTTGGGGACTAGCGGGAGGGCCCATGAGCAGTTCTTC,CASSLGTSGRAHEQFF
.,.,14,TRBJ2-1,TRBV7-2,TGTGCCAGCAGCTTAGTGGGGGACACCGGGGAGCAGTTCTTC,CASSLVGDTGEQFF
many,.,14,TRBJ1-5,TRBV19,TGTGCCAGTAGTATGGCGGGTAGCAATCAGCCCCAGCATTTT,CASSMAGSNQPQHF
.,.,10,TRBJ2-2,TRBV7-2,TGTGCCAGCAACGCCGGGGAGCTGTTTTTT,CASNAGELFF
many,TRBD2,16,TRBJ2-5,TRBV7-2,TGTGCCAGCAGCTCGCTAGCGGGAGGGCTCCAAGAGACCCAGTACTTC,CASSSLAGGLQETQYF
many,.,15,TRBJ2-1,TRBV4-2,TGTGCCAGCAGCCAAGATCGGGCGGGCCACAATGAGCAGTTCTTC,CASSQDRAGHNEQFF
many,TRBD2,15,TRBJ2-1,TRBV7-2,TGTGCCAGCAGTCTACCACTAGCGGGAGTGAATGAGCAGTTCTTC,CASSLPLAGVNEQFF
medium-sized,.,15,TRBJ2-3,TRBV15,TGTGCCACCAGCAGAGATGCCGGGAGTATGGATACGCAGTATTTT,CATSRDAGSMDTQYF
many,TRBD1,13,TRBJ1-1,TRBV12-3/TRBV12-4,TGTGCCAGCAGTGAGACAGGGGGCACTGAAGCTTTCTTT,CASSETGGTEAFF
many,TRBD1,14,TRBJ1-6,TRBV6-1,TGTGCCAGCAGAACCGGGACAGACTTTCAGCCCCTCCACTTT,CASRTGTDFQPLHF
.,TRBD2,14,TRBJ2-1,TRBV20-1,TGCAGTGCTAGTCCCCAACTAGCGGGCAATGAGCAGTTCTTC,CSASPQLAGNEQFF
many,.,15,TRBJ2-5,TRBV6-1,TGTGCCAGCAGTGGGCTGCGGGCCCCCCAAGAGACCCAGTACTTC,CASSGLRAPQETQYF
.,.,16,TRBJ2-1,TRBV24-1,TGTGCCTGGACCCCTCAGGAGCTAACACGGGGGAATGAGCAGTTCTTC,CAWTPQELTRGNEQFF
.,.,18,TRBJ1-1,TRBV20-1,TGCAGTGCTAGAGGGATACTAAAGGGGGTTGAGAAGCCTAATGCGGCTTCCTTT,CSARGILKGVEKPNAASF
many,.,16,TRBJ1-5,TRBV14,TGTGCCAGCAGCCAAGATCGTGGGTATAGCAATCAGCCCCAGCATTTT,CASSQDRGYSNQPQHF
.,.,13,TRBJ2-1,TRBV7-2,TGTGCCAGCAGCTTAGGACGAGTAAATGAGCAGTTCTTC,CASSLGRVNEQFF
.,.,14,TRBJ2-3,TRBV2,TGTGCCAGCAGTGTTGTTTGGGGTAGAGATACGCAGTATTTT,CASSVVWGRDTQYF
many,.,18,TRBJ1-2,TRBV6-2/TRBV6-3,TGTGCCAGCAGTTACCCGCCCCTCGGGACACAACAATTCTATGGCTACACCTTC,CASSYPPLGTQQFYGYTF
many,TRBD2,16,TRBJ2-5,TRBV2,TGTGCCAGCAGTGAAATGTCTAGCGGGATTCGGGAGACCCAGTACTTC,CASSEMSSGIRETQYF
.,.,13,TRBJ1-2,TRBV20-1,TGCAGTGCTAGAGAGCAGGTCTCGTATGGCTACACCTTC,CSAREQVSYGYTF
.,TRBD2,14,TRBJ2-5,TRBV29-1,TGCAGCGGCCGAGCGGGAGGGATGATGGAGACCCAGTACTTC,CSGRAGGMMETQYF
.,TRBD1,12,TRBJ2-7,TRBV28,TGTGCCAGCAGGCCCAGGGGGCGGGAGCAGTACTTC,CASRPRGREQYF
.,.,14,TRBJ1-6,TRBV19,TGTGCCAGTAGGGCGGACAGCTATAATTCACCCCTCCACTTT,CASRADSYNSPLHF
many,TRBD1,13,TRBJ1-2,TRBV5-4,TGTGCCAGCAGCCGGGACAGGGTGCGTGGCTACACCTTC,CASSRDRVRGYTF
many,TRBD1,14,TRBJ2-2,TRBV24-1,TGTGCCACCAGTGTAAGGGGGCGAACCGGGGAGCTGTTTTTT,CATSVRGRTGELFF